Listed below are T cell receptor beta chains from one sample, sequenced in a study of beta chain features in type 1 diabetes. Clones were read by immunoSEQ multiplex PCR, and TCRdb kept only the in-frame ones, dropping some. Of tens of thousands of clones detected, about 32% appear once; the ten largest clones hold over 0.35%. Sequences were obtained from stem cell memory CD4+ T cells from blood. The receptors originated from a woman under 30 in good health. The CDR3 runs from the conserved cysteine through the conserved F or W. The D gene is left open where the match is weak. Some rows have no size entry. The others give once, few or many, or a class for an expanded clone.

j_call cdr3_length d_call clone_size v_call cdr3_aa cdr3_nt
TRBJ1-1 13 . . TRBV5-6 CASKDRLNTEAFF TGTGCCAGCAAGGACAGATTGAACACTGAAGCTTTCTTT
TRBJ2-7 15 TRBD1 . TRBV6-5 CASRLYGTGRYEQYF TGTGCCAGCAGACTTTACGGGACAGGGCGTTACGAGCAGTACTTC
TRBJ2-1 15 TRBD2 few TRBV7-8 CASSLAGGLHNEQFF TGTGCCAGCAGCTTAGCGGGGGGACTACATAATGAGCAGTTCTTC
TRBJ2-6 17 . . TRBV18 CASSSGTFRSGANVLTF TGTGCCAGCTCATCCGGGACTTTCCGCTCTGGGGCCAACGTCCTGACTTTC
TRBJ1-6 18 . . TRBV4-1 CASSQDRGGSSYNSPLHF TGCGCCAGCAGCCAAGATCGGGGGGGTAGCTCCTATAATTCACCCCTCCACTTT
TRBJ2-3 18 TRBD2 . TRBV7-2 CASSQFASGGLSTDTQYF TGTGCCAGCAGCCAGTTCGCTAGCGGGGGCCTTAGCACAGATACGCAGTATTTT
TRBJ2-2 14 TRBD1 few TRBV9 CASSVGGGEGELFF TGTGCCAGCAGCGTAGGAGGGGGCGAAGGGGAGCTGTTTTTT
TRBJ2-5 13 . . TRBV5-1 CASSSGQGETQYF TGCGCCAGCAGCTCAGGTCAGGGAGAGACCCAGTACTTC
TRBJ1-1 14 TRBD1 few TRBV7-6 CASSLRDRGTEAFF TGTGCCAGCAGCTTACGGGACAGGGGCACTGAAGCTTTCTTT
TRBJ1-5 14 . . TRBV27 CASSQISSNQPQHF TGTGCCAGCAGCCAGATATCGAGCAATCAGCCCCAGCATTTT
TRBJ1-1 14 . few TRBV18 CASSPGVPALEAFF TGTGCCAGCTCCCCGGGAGTACCGGCCCTTGAAGCTTTCTTT
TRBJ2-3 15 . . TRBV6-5 CASSHGQPSTDTQYF TGTGCCAGCAGTCACGGACAGCCTAGCACAGATACGCAGTATTTT
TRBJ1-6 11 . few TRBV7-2 CASSSQGPLHF TGTGCCAGCAGCTCCCAGGGACCCCTCCACTTT
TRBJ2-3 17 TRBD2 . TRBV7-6 CASSLVPLAGRTDTQYF TGTGCCAGCAGCTTAGTCCCTTTAGCGGGGCGCACAGATACGCAGTATTTT
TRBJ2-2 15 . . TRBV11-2 CASSPSSEGTGELFF TGTGCCAGCAGCCCTAGCTCCGAGGGCACCGGGGAGCTGTTTTTT
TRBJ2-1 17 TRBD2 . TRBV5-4 CASSQGGIAGYYNEQFF TGTGCCAGCAGCCAAGGCGGAATAGCGGGATACTACAATGAGCAGTTCTTC
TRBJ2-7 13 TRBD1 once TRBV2 CASSAGTGYEQYF TGTGCCAGCAGCGCCGGGACAGGGTACGAGCAGTACTTC
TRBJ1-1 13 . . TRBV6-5 CASSYSIGTEAFF TGTGCCAGCAGTTACTCGATCGGTACTGAAGCTTTCTTT
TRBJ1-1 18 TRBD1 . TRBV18 CASSPSEVGQGSNTEAFF TGTGCCAGCTCACCTAGTGAGGTGGGACAGGGGTCGAACACTGAAGCTTTCTTT
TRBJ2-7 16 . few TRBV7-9 CASSPWGGERSYEQYF TGTGCCAGCAGCCCATGGGGCGGGGAGAGGTCCTACGAGCAGTACTTC
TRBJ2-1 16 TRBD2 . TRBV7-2 CASSLGGAGAINEQFF TGTGCCAGCAGCTTAGGGGGAGCGGGGGCTATCAATGAGCAGTTCTTC
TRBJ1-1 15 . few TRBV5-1 CASSLGVRESAEAFF TGCGCCAGCAGCTTGGGGGTCAGGGAATCAGCTGAAGCTTTCTTT
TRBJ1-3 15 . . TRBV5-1 CASSLGGYSGNTIYF TGCGCCAGCAGCTTAGGGGGATACTCTGGAAACACCATATATTTT
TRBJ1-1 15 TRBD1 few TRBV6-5 CASSRGQARNTEAFF TGTGCCAGCAGTAGAGGACAGGCGAGGAACACTGAAGCTTTCTTT
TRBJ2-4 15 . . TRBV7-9 CASSRFSEAKNIQYF TGTGCCAGCAGCCGATTTAGCGAAGCCAAAAACATTCAGTACTTC